The 9 T cell receptor beta chains below come from one sample, sequenced in a study of technical replicates of blood from several donors. Method: immunoSEQ multiplex PCR; TCRdb's copy keeps in-frame clones and lacks some. The sample has around 85,000 clones; 85% to 95% are singletons. Sequenced input: T cells isolated from PBMCs. Receptors originate from a human donor in good health.

Worth noting for this clone: Germline is not matched at one junction end, which may reflect a read error. This chain uses TRBV7-8 with TRBJ2-5; D remains unclear. The CDR3 extends over 13 amino acids. Germline values: CDR1 SGHVS, CDR2 FQNEAQ. This CDR3 is CASRFRGSETQYF. CDR3 DNA sequence: TGTGCCAGCCGCTTTCGAGGCTCTGAGACCCAGTACTTC. Together with reference TRBV7-8 and TRBJ2-5, the CDR3 gives the full variable domain: GAGVSQSPRYKVAKRGQDVALRCDPISGHVSLFWYQQALGQGPEFLTYFQNEAQLDKSGLPSDRFFAERPEGSVSTLKIQRTQQEDSAVYLCASRFRGSETQYFGPGTRLLVL.

DNA of the CDR3: TGTGCCAGCAGCTTACTACTCAGGGGGCTGGATGAGCAGTTCTTC. This gives the protein CASSLLLRGLDEQFF. The chain is built from TRBV7-6 and TRBJ2-1, with 8 bases identical to TRBD1. J lost 8 bases, V lost 2 bases, and 8 bases had no gene match. This CDR3 contains 15 residues. Germline V gene data show CDR1 as SGHVS and CDR2 as FNYEAQ.

The CDR3 coding sequence is TGCAGCGTTAGGGACAGTATATATAGCAATCAGCCCCAGCATTTT. It translates to CSVRDSIYSNQPQHF. The chain combines TRBV29-1 with TRBJ1-5; 7 bases fit TRBD1. CDR1 is SQVTM, CDR2 ANQGSEA, per germline. J gave up 0 bases and V 5 bases, and 7 bases lay outside the gene matches. The CDR3 totals 15 residues.

The gene calls are TRBV7-9 and TRBJ1-3; tentatively, D is TRBD1 (5 bases). The length of the CDR3 is 15 residues. V was shortened by 5 bases and J by 3 bases, with 14 bases between the two germline ends. Germline V gives CDR1 SEHNR, CDR2 FQNEAQ (reference sequence). For the CDR3, the DNA is TGTGCCAGCAGCACCGACAGCTTCCTTGGAAACACCATATATTTT. Its protein is CASSTDSFLGNTIYF. Using reference TRBV7-9 and TRBJ1-3 for the parts outside the CDR3, the full variable domain is DTGVSQNPRHKITKRGQNVTFRCDPISEHNRLYWYRQTLGQGPEFLTYFQNEAQLEKSRLLSDRFSAERPKGSFSTLEIQRTEQGDSAMYLCASSTDSFLGNTIYFGEGSWLTVV.

V is TRBV2 and J is TRBJ2-6; a possible D gene is TRBD2 (5 bases). Germline V gives CDR1 SNHLY, CDR2 FYNNEI. V shed 8 bases and J shed 0 bases, with 8 bases lying between them. The length of the CDR3 is 14 residues. The CDR3 region has the DNA TGTGCCAGCGGACTTGGCTCTGGGGCCAACGTCCTGACTTTC. Its translation is CASGLGSGANVLTF.

This chain links TRBV13 with TRBJ2-3, with 13 bases fitting TRBD2. The CDR3 loop spans 18 amino acids. CDR1 is PRHDT and CDR2 is FYEKMQ in the germline V gene (reference sequence). The J segment lost 0 bases and the V segment lost 6 bases, leaving 9 bases of the junction unmatched. The CDR3 DNA is TGTGCCAGCAGGCGTACTAGCGGGGGGGAACCTAGCACAGATACGCAGTATTTT. Translated: CASRRTSGGEPSTDTQYF. The full variable domain, completed using reference TRBV13 and TRBJ2-3, is AAGVIQSPRHLIKEKRETATLKCYPIPRHDTVYWYQQGPGQDPQFLISFYEKMQSDKGSIPDRFSAQQFSDYHSELNMSSLELGDSALYFCASRRTSGGEPSTDTQYFGPGTRLTVL.

The V gene is TRBV10-3, the J gene TRBJ1-1; weak D call: TRBD1 (6 bases). CDR3 length equals 14 residues. Trimming left V 5 bases short and J 4 bases short, with 14 bases between. Per germline, CDR1 ENHRY and CDR2 SYGVKD. The chain's CDR3 is CAISTSGAATEAFF. CDR3 DNA sequence: TGTGCCATCAGTACTTCAGGGGCGGCCACTGAAGCTTTCTTT.

The V gene is TRBV12-2, the J gene TRBJ1-5; the DNA was not used to check the table's D call, TRBD1. TRBV12-2 represents a pseudogene. This CDR3 contains 15 residues. Here the CDR3 DNA reads TGTGCAAGTCGCTTTGGGACAGGGTGGGAGCAGCCCCAGCATTTT. Residues: CASRFGTGWEQPQHF.

CDR3 residues: CSVGSGRFNQPQHF. CDR3 DNA sequence: TGCAGCGTCGGAAGCGGACGGTTCAATCAGCCCCAGCATTTT. The chain recombines TRBV29-1 with TRBJ1-5; D unclear. Trimming left V 6 bases short and J 3 bases short, with 15 bases between. Germline V CDR1 and CDR2: SQVTM, ANQGSEA. The CDR3 spans 14 residues.